This T cell receptor (beta chain) was recorded in a study of glioma-infiltrating T cells after dendritic cell vaccination. Time point noted: after dendritic cell vaccination, including at tumor progression/relapse. Profiled with immunoSEQ multiplex PCR; TCRdb holds only in-frame clones, not every one. The sample yields roughly 60,000 clones, about nine tenths seen once. The CDR3 runs 15 residues. The sequence derives from a human donor with glioblastoma. The V call is TRBV21-1, the J call TRBJ2-7; the table's D call of TRBD1 was not tested on the DNA. TRBV21-1 is tagged as a pseudogene. This specimen consisted of blood, obtained after dendritic cell vaccination. CDR3 in DNA: TGTGCCAGCAGCAAAGATCCGGGACAGACCTACGAGCAGTACTTC. This translates into CASSKDPGQTYEQYF.